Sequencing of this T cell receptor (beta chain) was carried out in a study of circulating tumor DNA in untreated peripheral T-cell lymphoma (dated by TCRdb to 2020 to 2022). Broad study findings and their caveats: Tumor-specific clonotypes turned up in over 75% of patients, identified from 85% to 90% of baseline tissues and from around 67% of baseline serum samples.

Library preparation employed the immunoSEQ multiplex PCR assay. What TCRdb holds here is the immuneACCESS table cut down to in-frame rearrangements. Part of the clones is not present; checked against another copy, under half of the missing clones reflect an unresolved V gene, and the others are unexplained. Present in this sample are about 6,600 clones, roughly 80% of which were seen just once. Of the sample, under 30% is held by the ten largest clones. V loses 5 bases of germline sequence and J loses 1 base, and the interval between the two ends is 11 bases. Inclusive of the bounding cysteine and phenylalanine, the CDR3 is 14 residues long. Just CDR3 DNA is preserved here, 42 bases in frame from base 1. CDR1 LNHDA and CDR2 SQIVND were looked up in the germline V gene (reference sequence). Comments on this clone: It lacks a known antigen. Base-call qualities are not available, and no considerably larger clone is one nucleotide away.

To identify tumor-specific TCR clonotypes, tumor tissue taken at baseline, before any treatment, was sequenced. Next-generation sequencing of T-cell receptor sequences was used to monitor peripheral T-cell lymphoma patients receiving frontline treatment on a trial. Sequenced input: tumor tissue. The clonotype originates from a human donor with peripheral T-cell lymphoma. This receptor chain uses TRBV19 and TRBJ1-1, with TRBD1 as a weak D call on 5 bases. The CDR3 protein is CASSPGPKNTEAFF. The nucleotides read TGTGCCAGTAGTCCGGGACCCAAGAACACTGAAGCTTTCTTT.